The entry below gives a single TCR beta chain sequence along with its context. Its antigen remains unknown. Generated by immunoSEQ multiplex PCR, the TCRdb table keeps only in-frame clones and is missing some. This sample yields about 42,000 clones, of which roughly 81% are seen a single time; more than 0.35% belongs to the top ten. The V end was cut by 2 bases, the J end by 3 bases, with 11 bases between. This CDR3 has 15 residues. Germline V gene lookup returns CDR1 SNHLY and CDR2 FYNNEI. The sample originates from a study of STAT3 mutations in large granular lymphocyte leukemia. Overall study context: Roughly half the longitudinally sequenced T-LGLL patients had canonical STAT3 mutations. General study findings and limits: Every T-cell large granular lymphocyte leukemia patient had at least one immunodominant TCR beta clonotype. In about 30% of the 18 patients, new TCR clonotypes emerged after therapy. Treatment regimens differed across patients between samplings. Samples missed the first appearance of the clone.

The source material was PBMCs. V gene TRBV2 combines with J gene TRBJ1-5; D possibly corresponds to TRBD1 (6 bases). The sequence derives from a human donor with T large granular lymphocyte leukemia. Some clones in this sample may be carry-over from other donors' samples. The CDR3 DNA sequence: TGTGCCAGCAGTGAATCGGGGGGCTTCAATCAGCCCCAGCATTTT. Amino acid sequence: CASSESGGFNQPQHF.